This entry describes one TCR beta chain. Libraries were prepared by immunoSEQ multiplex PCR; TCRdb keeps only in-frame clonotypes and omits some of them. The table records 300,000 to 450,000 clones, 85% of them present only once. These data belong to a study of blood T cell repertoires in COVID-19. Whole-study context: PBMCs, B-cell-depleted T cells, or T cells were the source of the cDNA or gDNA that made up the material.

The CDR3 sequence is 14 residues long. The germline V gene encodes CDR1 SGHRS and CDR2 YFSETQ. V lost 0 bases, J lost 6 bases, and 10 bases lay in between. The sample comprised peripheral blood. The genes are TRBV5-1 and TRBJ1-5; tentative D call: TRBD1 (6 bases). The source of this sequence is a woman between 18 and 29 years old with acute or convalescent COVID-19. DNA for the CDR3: TGCGCCAGCAGCTTGGCAGGGGAAGGTCAGCCCCAGCATTTT. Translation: CASSLAGEGQPQHF.